This T cell receptor beta chain was documented in a study of T cell clonotyping in hematopoietic cell transplantation. Study conclusions and caveats: Higher Inverse Simpson Index values in graft donor and pretransplant recipient predicted broader posttransplant TCR diversity. Few recipient clonotypes overlapped donors; over 97% were de novo at given depth. After transplant, recipient diversity fell while pathologically expanded clonotypes grew through day 180.

With respect to this clone: Its specificity is unknown.

Trimming removed 5 bases from V and 7 bases from J; junction bases left unmatched: 8. The CDR3 consists of 13 residues. Germline assignment: CDR1 GTSNPN and CDR2 SVGIG (reference sequence). Recipient blood drawn about 28 days pretransplant and days 30, 100, 180 after. Method: immunoSEQ multiplex PCR; TCRdb's copy keeps in-frame clones and lacks some. Counted here are approximately 10,000 clones, 51% occurring once; the ten biggest clones make up under 15%. Sequencing was performed on peripheral blood mononuclear cells, taken 100 days after allogeneic stem cell transplant. V usage is TRBV30 and J usage is TRBJ2-1; 7 nucleotides match TRBD2. The TCR sequence derives from a female patient in her 50s who had an allogeneic stem cell transplant from an unrelated donor, so the T cells may come from the graft donor. Some clones in this sample may be carry-over from other donors' samples. Written as DNA, the CDR3 is TGTGCCTGGGGGGAGGGTAATTCGAATGAGCAGTTCTTC. Translation: CAWGEGNSNEQFF.